This T cell receptor beta chain was retrieved from a study of T cell responses to AZD1222 COVID-19 vaccine. Whole-study findings and limits: After the peak T cell response, and only then, were repertoires sampled. Dominant at 160-218 and 743-854, vaccine-associated CD4 TCRs also spanned spike. Regions left unmutated in variants are reportedly the target of nearly half of spike-specific TCRs.

Sequencing was performed with immunoSEQ multiplex PCR; in TCRdb, only in-frame clones are kept and a portion is missing. The sample has 65,000 to 85,000 clones, around four fifths seen once. V was trimmed by 6 bases and J by 5 bases, leaving 14 bases between them. The CDR3 has 13 residues. On this clone itself: What it binds is not known.

This clonotype originated in an adult in good health. The chain is built from TRBV12-3 or TRBV12-4 and TRBJ2-7; D may be TRBD1 (6 bases). The specimen comprised peripheral blood, sampled on day 0 of AZD1222 vaccination. CDR3 sequence: CASSLQGVNEQYF. The DNA for the CDR3 is TGTGCCAGCAGCCTACAGGGTGTGAACGAGCAGTACTTC.